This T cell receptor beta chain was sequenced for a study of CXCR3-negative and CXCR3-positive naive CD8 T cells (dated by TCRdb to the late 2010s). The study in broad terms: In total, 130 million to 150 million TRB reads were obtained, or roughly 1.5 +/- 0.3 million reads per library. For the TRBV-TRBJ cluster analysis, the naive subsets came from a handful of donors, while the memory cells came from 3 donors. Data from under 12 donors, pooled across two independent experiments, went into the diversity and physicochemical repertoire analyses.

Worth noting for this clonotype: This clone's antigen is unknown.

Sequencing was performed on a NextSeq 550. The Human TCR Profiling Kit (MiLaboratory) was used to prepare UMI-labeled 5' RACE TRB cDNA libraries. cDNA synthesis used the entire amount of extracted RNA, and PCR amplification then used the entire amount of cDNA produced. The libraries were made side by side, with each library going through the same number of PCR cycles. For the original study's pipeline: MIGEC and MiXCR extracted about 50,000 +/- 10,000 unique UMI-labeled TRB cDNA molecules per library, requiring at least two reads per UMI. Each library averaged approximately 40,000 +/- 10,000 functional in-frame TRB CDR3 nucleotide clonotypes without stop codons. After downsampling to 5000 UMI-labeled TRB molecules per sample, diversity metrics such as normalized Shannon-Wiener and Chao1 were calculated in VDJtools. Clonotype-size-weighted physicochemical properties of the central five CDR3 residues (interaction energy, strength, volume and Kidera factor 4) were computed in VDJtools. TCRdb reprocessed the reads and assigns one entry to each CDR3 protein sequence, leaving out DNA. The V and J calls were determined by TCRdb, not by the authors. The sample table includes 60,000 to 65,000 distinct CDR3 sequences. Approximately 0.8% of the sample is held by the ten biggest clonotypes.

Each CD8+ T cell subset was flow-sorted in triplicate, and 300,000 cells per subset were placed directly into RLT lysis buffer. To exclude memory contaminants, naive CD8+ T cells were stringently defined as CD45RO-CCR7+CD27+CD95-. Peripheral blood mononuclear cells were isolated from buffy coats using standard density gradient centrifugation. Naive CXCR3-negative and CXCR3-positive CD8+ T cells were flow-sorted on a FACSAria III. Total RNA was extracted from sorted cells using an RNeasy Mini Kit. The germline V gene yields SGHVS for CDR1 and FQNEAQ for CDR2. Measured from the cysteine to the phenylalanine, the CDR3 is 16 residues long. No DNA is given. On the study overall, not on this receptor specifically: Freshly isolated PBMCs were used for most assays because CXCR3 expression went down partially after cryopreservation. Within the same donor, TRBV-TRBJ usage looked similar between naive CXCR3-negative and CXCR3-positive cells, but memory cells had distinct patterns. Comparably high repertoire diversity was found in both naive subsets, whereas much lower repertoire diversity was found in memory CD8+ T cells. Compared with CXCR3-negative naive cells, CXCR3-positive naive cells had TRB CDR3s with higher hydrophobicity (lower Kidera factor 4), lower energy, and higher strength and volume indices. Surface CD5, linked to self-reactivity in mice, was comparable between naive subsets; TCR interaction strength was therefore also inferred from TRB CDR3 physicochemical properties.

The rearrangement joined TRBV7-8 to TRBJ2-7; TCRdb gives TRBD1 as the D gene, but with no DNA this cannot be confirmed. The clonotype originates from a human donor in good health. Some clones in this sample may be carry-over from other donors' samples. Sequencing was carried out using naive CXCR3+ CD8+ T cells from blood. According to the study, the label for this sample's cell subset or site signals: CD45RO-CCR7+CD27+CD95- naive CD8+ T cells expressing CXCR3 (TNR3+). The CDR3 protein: CASSPWGQGTTYEQYF.